Presented here are 17 T cell receptor beta chains from one specimen sequenced in a study of siplizumab effects on memory and regulatory T cells. For these TCRs, the target antigens are not known. Only in-frame clones appear in the TCRdb table, and some are missing; sequencing was by immunoSEQ multiplex PCR. The sample gives fewer than 20,000 clones, 46% of which show up once; over 4% is in the top ten. Cocultured for over five days at 37°C were the mixed lymphocyte reaction cells. Sequencing was done on a sample of CFSE-low (dividing) CD4+ T cells sorted from an allogeneic mixed lymphocyte reaction. These TCRs come from a human donor in good health; the cells came from an allogeneic mixed lymphocyte reaction.

The chain carries TRBV14 and TRBJ1-1; D perhaps matches TRBD1 (5 bases). This CDR3 region has 15 residues. Germline assignment: CDR1 SGHDN and CDR2 FVKESK. Trimming removed 1 base from V and 2 bases from J, with 11 bases in between. CDR3 residues: CASSQVARVNTEAFF. CDR3 sequence (DNA): TGTGCCAGCAGCCAAGTGGCCAGGGTCAACACTGAAGCTTTCTTT.

The chain links TRBV15 to TRBJ1-2; TRBD1 matches at 8 bases. Trimming took 8 bases from V and 7 from J; bases not matched to a gene: 6. This CDR3 has 12 residues. The germline V gene has CDR1 LNHNV and CDR2 YYDKDF (reference sequence). This CDR3 is CATADRAGGYTF. CDR3 in DNA: TGTGCCACCGCGGACAGGGCGGGTGGCTACACCTTC.

The chain uses TRBV7-2 and TRBJ2-7; 13 bases match TRBD2. Germline V CDR1 and CDR2: SGHTA, FQGNSA. The CDR3 covers 15 residues. V lost 3 bases, J lost 3 bases, and 2 bases stayed unmatched. The CDR3 DNA reads as TGTGCCAGCAGCTTTGGACTAGCGGGGGTCTACGAGCAGTACTTC. Translating gives CASSFGLAGVYEQYF.

V gene TRBV19 combines with J gene TRBJ2-3; D is unresolved. Trimming shortened V by 1 base and J by 3 bases, and 14 bases separated the two germline ends. Germline loops: CDR1 LNHDA, CDR2 SQIVND (reference sequence). The CDR3 runs to 16 residues. The CDR3 nucleotides read TGTGCCAGTAGTATAGGGTTCGAACGGAGAACAGATACGCAGTATTTT. Encoded protein: CASSIGFERRTDTQYF. Complete variable domain (other parts from reference TRBV19 and TRBJ2-3): DGGITQSPKYLFRKEGQNVTLSCEQNLNHDAMYWYRQDPGQGLRLIYYSQIVNDFQKGDIAEGYSVSREKKESFPLTVTSAQKNPTAFYLCASSIGFERRTDTQYFGPGTRLTVL.

The chain uses TRBV2 and TRBJ2-7, with 9 bases identical to TRBD1. V shed 8 bases, J shed 5 bases, and the junction held 7 bases outside the gene matches. The CDR3 is 13 amino acids. From germline, CDR1 is SNHLY and CDR2 FYNNEI. CDR3 residues: CASEGDRVHEQYF. The CDR3 DNA reads TGTGCCAGCGAGGGGGACAGGGTTCACGAGCAGTACTTC. Combining the CDR3 with reference TRBV2 and TRBJ2-7 gives the whole variable domain EPEVTQTPSHQVTQMGQEVILRCVPISNHLYFYWYRQILGQKVEFLVSFYNNEISEKSEIFDDQFSVERPDGSNFTLKIRSTKLEDSAMYFCASEGDRVHEQYFGPGTRLTVT.

V is TRBV18 and J is TRBJ1-5; D is undetermined. Trimming took 2 bases from V and 6 from J, leaving 8 bases between them. CDR3 length: 13 amino acids. Germline-derived CDR1 and CDR2 are KGHSH and LQKENI. CDR3 region: CASSPGIGQPQHF. Here the CDR3 DNA reads TGTGCCAGCTCACCAGGGATTGGTCAGCCCCAGCATTTT.

This clone was counted between two and nine times. The chain combines TRBV11-3 with TRBJ2-5; D remains unclear. Trimming left V 5 bases short and J 4 bases short, with 11 bases between. CDR3 length: 13 residues. Looked up from germline, CDR1 is SGHNT and CDR2 is YENEEA. The CDR3 DNA reads as TGTGCCAGCAGCCCAGTCGTTGCAGAGACCCAGTACTTC. Translated, it gives CASSPVVAETQYF. Using reference TRBV11-3 and TRBJ2-5 for the parts outside the CDR3, the full variable domain is EAGVVQSPRYKIIEKKQPVAFWCNPISGHNTLYWYLQNLGQGPELLIRYENEEAVDDSQLPKDRFSAERLKGVDSTLKIQPAELGDSAVYLCASSPVVAETQYFGPGTRLLVL.

V gene TRBV2 combines with J gene TRBJ2-3, with TRBD1 as a possible D gene (6 bases). V shed 7 bases and J shed 2 bases, with 13 bases lying between them. Germline loops: CDR1 SNHLY, CDR2 FYNNEI. This CDR3 comprises 14 residues. Here the CDR3 DNA reads TGTGCCAGCAACACACAGGGAGTCACAGATACGCAGTATTTT. It codes for CASNTQGVTDTQYF.

This chain links TRBV28 with TRBJ2-1, with TRBD2 matching 8 bases. V gave up 4 bases and J gave up 9 bases; unmatched junction bases: 14. Per germline, CDR1 MDHEN and CDR2 SYDVKM. The CDR3 totals 16 residues. The CDR3 spells CASSSPGGAGFGEQFF. The CDR3 coding sequence is TGTGCCAGCAGTTCCCCCGGGGGGGCGGGTTTCGGTGAGCAGTTCTTC.

This clone was picked up a small number of times. V gene TRBV14 combines with J gene TRBJ2-1; D could derive from TRBD1 or TRBD2 (5 bases each). The V gene lost 4 bases and the J gene lost 8 bases, with 6 bases spanning the gap. The CDR3 is 11 residues long. The germline V gene encodes CDR1 SGHDN and CDR2 FVKESK. The chain's CDR3 is CASSRGYEQFF. The CDR3 DNA is TGTGCCAGCAGCCGGGGGTATGAGCAGTTCTTC.

The genes are TRBV2 and TRBJ2-2; D not certain. Germline values: CDR1 SNHLY, CDR2 FYNNEI. The CDR3 sequence is 15 residues long. Deletions cut 7 bases from V and 1 base from J, with 13 bases between. CDR3 DNA: TGTGCCAGCACCTTGAGTCGGTTGAACACCGGGGAGCTGTTTTTT. Translating gives CASTLSRLNTGELFF.

V and J are TRBV5-1 and TRBJ1-4; no reliable D call. The CDR3 sequence is 13 residues long. Per germline, CDR1 SGHRS and CDR2 YFSETQ. Trimming took 6 bases from V and 4 from J, leaving 10 bases between them. The CDR3 sequence: CASTGPHNEKLFF. The CDR3 DNA sequence: TGCGCCAGCACCGGGCCCCATAATGAAAAACTGTTTTTT.

The chain joins TRBV5-1 to TRBJ2-5, with unresolved D. From germline, CDR1 is SGHRS and CDR2 YFSETQ. The CDR3 is made up of 13 amino acids. The germline V and J ends were trimmed by 5 bases and 5 bases, with 13 bases remaining between them. The CDR3 loop reads CASRDGLMETQYF. CDR3 coding DNA: TGCGCCAGCAGGGACGGGCTCATGGAGACCCAGTACTTC.

This chain joins TRBV5-1 and TRBJ1-2; D possibly corresponds to TRBD1 (5 bases). In germline, CDR1 is SGHRS, CDR2 YFSETQ. V lost 5 bases to trimming and J lost 7 bases, with 18 bases between them. The CDR3 spans 14 residues. The DNA for the CDR3 is TGCGCCAGCAGTAGGGAGGGGACTGAGAGTGGCTACACCTTC. This encodes CASSREGTESGYTF.

The chain has TRBV5-1 and TRBJ2-1, with a possible D match to TRBD2 (6 bases). Trimming shortened V by 10 bases and J by 9 bases, and 23 bases separated the two germline ends. The CDR3 contains 14 residues. Looked up from germline, CDR1 is SGHRS and CDR2 is YFSETQ. The CDR3 region has the DNA TGCGCCTCTTCCGAGGAGGGTACCGGGTTTGAGCAGTTCTTC. Translation gives CASSEEGTGFEQFF.

The chain joins TRBV9 to TRBJ2-3; either TRBD1 or TRBD2 may fit D (6 bases each). V dropped 0 bases and J dropped 0 bases, with 11 bases sitting between them. CDR1 SGDLS and CDR2 YYNGEE come from the germline V gene. The CDR3 is made up of 16 amino acids. CDR3 coding DNA: TGTGCCAGCAGCGTAGATCGGGGGCGGAGCACAGATACGCAGTATTTT. It encodes CASSVDRGRSTDTQYF.

The V and J genes are TRBV5-4 and TRBJ2-3; D is unclear. This CDR3 spans 14 amino acids. Germline lookup yields CDR1 SGHNT and CDR2 YYREEE (reference sequence). V shed 3 bases and J shed 2 bases, with 10 bases lying between them. The CDR3 DNA reads as TGTGCCAGCAGCTCGGACCTGGCCACAGATACGCAGTATTTT. Its protein product is CASSSDLATDTQYF.